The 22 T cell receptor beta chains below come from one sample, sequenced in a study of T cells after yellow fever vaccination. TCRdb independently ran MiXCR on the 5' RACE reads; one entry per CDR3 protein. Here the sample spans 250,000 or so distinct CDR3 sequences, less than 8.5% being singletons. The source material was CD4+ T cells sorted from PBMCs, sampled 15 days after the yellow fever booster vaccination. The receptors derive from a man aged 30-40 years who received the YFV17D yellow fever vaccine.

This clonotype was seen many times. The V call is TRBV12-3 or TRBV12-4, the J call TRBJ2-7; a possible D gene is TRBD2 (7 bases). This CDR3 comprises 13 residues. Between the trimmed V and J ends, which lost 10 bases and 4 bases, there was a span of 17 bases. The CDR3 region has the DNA TGTGCCACGGAGGGGGAGGGCCAGTACGAGCAGTACTTC. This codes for CATEGEGQYEQYF.

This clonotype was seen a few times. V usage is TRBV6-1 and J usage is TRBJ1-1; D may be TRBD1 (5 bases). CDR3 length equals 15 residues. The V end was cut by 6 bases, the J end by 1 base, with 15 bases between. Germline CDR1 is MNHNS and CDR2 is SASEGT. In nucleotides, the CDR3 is TGTGCCAGCAGAGACAGTACGAGAAGGAACACTGAAGCTTTCTTT. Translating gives CASRDSTRRNTEAFF.

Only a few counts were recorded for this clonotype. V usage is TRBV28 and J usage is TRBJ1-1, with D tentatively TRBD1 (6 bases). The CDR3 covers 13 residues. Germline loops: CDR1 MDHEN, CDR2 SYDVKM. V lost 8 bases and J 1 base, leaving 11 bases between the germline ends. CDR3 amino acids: CASDDRTNTEAFF. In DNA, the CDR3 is TGTGCCAGCGACGACAGGACGAACACTGAAGCTTTCTTT.

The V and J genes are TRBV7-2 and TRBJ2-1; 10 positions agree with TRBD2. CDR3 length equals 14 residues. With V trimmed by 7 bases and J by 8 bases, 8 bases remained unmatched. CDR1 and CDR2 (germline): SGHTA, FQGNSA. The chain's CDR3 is CASNRKAGGDEQFF. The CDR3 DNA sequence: TGTGCCAGCAACCGAAAAGCGGGGGGGGATGAGCAGTTCTTC.

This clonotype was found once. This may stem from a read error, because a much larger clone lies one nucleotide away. CDR3 amino acids: CASSYSPAGGWETQYF. CDR3 sequence (DNA): TGTGCCAGCAGTTACTCGCCGGCAGGGGGATGGGAGACCCAGTACTTC. The V gene is TRBV6-5, the J gene TRBJ2-5; TRBD1 matches 7 bases. V lost 0 bases and J lost 5; bases outside the gene matches: 9. The CDR3 loop spans 16 amino acids. Per the germline V gene, CDR1 is MNHEY and CDR2 is SVGAGI.

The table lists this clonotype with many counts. Written as DNA, the CDR3 is TGTGCCAGCAGCTCGGCAGGGCTATCGCCAACTAAAAACATTCAGTACTTC. This sequence encodes CASSSAGLSPTKNIQYF. The rearrangement links TRBV7-2 to TRBJ2-4; possible D gene TRBD1, 5 bases. The CDR3 consists of 17 residues. Germline values: CDR1 SGHTA, CDR2 FQGNSA. Between the trimmed V and J ends, which lost 4 bases and 4 bases, there was a span of 20 bases.

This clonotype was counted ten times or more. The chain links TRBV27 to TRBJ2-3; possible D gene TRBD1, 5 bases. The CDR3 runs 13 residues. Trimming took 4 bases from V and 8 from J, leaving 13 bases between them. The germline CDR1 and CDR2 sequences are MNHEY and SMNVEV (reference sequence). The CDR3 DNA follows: TGTGCCAGCAGTTCAGACACAAGGGGTACGCAGTATTTT. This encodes CASSSDTRGTQYF.

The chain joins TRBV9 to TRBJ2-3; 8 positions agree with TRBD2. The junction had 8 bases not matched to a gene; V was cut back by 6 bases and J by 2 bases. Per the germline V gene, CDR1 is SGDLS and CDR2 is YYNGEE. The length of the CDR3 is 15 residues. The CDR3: CASTHTSGSTDTQYF. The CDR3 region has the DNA TGTGCCAGCACGCATACTAGCGGCTCCACAGATACGCAGTATTTT.

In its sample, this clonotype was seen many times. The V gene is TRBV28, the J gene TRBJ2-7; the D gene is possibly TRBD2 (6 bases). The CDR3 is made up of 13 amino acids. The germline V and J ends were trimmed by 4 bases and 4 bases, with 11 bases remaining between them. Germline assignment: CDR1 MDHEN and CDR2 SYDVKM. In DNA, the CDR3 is TGTGCCAGCAGTTCACCCGGGGGATACGAGCAGTACTTC. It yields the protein CASSSPGGYEQYF. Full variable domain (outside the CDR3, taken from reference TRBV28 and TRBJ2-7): DVKVTQSSRYLVKRTGEKVFLECVQDMDHENMFWYRQDPGLGLRLIYFSYDVKMKEKGDIPEGYSVSREKKERFSLILESASTNQTSMYLCASSSPGGYEQYFGPGTRLTVT.

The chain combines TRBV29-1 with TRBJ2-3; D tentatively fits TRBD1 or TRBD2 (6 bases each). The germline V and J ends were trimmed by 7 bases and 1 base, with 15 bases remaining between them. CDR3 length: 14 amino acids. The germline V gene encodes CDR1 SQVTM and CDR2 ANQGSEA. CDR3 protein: CSGKGGRGTDTQYF. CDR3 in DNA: TGCAGCGGGAAAGGGGGGCGGGGCACAGATACGCAGTATTTT.

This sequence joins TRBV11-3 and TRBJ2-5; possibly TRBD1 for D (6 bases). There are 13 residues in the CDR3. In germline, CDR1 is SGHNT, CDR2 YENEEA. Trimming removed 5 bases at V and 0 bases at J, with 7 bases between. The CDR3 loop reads CASSGQYQETQYF. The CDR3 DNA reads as TGTGCCAGCAGCGGACAGTACCAAGAGACCCAGTACTTC.

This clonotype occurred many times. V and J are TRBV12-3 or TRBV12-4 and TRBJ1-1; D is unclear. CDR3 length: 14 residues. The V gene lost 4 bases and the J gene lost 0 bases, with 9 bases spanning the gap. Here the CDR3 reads CASSSDTLNTEAFF. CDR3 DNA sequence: TGTGCCAGCAGTTCAGACACCCTGAACACTGAAGCTTTCTTT.

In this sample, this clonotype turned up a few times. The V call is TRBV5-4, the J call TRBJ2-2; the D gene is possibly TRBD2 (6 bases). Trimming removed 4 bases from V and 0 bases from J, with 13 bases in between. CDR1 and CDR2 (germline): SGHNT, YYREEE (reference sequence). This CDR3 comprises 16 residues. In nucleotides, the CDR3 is TGTGCCAGCAGCCAAGACCCGGGGGCGAACACCGGGGAGCTGTTTTTT. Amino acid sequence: CASSQDPGANTGELFF. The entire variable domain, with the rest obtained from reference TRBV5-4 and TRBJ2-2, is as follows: ETGVTQSPTHLIKTRGQQVTLRCSSQSGHNTVSWYQQALGQGPQFIFQYYREEENGRGNFPPRFSGLQFPNYSSELNVNALELDDSALYLCASSQDPGANTGELFFGEGSRLTVL.

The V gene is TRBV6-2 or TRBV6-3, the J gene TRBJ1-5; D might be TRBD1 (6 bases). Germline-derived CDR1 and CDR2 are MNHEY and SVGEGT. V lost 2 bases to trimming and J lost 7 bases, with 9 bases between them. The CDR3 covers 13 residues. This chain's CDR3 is CASSYPGVQPQHF. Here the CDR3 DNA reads TGTGCCAGCAGTTACCCAGGGGTACAGCCCCAGCATTTT.

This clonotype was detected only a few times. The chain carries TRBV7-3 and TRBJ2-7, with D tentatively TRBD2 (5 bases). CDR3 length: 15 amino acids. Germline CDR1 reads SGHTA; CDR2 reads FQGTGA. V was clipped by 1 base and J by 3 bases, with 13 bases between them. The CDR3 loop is CASSLNGGPDYEQYF. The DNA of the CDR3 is TGTGCCAGCAGCTTAAATGGAGGACCTGACTACGAGCAGTACTTC.

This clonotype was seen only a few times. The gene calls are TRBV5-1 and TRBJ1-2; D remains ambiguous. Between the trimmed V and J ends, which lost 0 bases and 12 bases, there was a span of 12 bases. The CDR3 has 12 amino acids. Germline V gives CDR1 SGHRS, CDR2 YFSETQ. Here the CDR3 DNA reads TGCGCCAGCAGCTTGGACGGCTCGATTCACACCTTC. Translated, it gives CASSLDGSIHTF.

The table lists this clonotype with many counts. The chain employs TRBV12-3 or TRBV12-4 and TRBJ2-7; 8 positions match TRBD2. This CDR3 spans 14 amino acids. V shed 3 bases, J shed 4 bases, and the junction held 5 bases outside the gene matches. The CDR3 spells CASSFGASGYEQYF. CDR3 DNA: TGTGCCAGCAGTTTTGGGGCTAGCGGGTACGAGCAGTACTTC.

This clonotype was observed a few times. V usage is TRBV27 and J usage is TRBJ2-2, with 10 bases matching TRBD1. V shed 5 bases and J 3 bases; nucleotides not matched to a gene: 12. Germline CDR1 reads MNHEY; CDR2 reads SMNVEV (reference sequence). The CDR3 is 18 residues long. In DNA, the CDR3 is TGTGCCAGCAGTCCGATCAGACAGGGGGCGGTGTACACCGGGGAGCTGTTTTTT. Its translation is CASSPIRQGAVYTGELFF.

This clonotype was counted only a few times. CDR3 sequence (DNA): TGCGCCAGCAGCCGGGACAGTCCTGGGGCTAACTATGGCTACACCTTC. Its protein is CASSRDSPGANYGYTF. The chain recombines TRBV5-1 with TRBJ1-2; TRBD1 matches at 7 bases. V lost 4 bases to trimming and J lost 0 bases; unmatched junction nucleotides: 9. The germline V gene encodes CDR1 SGHRS and CDR2 YFSETQ. The CDR3 covers 16 residues.

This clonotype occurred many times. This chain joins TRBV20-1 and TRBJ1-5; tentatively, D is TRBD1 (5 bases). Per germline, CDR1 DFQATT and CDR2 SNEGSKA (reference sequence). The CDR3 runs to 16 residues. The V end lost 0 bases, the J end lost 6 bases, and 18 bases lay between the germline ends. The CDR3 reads CSARDGGAVLSQPQHF. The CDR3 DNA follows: TGCAGTGCTAGAGATGGGGGTGCCGTTCTCAGTCAGCCCCAGCATTTT.

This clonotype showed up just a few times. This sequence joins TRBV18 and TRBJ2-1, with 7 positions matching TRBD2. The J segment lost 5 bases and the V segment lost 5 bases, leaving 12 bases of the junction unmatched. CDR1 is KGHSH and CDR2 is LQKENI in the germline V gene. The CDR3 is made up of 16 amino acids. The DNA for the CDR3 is TGTGCCAGCTCAACATTCGGCGGGAGTGTCAACAATGAGCAGTTCTTC. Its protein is CASSTFGGSVNNEQFF. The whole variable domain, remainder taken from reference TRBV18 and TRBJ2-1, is NAGVMQNPRHLVRRRGQEARLRCSPMKGHSHVYWYRQLPEEGLKFMVYLQKENIIDESGMPKERFSAEFPKEGPSILRIQQVVRGDSAAYFCASSTFGGSVNNEQFFGPGTRLTVL.

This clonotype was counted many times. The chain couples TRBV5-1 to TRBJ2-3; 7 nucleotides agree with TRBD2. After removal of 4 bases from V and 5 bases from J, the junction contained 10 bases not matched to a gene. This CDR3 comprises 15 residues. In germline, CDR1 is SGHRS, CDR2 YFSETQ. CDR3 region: CASSPTKERGDTQYF. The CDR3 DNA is TGCGCCAGCAGCCCAACTAAGGAGCGGGGAGATACGCAGTATTTT.